A selection of T cell receptor beta chains follows, all from one sample in a study of CD8 T cells in Susac syndrome. TCRdb itself ran the immunoSEQ multiplex PCR reads through MiXCR, one entry per CDR3 protein. This sample has about 140,000 distinct CDR3 sequences, with approximately 94% found just once. Sequenced input: CD4+ T cells from PBMCs. These receptors came from a human donor in good health. CDR3s include the opening cysteine and the closing phenylalanine or tryptophan. The D gene is left open where the match is weak. A clone size is listed for some rows: how often the clone was seen (once, few, many), or a class if it is expanded.

>.|TRBJ1-1|TRBV5-1|.|14
TGCGCCAGCAGCTTGGTTAACCAGAACACTGAAGCTTTCTTT
CASSLVNQNTEAFF
>.|TRBJ1-3|TRBV12-3/TRBV12-4|.|13
TGTGCCAGCAGTACGCGCAGGGAAAACACCATATATTTT
CASSTRRENTIYF
>TRBD2|TRBJ2-1|TRBV6-2/TRBV6-3|once|16
TGTGCCAGCAGTATATTTCAAGCGGGAGCCTACAATGAGCAGTTCTTC
CASSIFQAGAYNEQFF
>.|TRBJ2-3|TRBV4-1|once|15
TGCGCCAGCAGCCAAGACCTAGCCTTCACAGATACGCAGTATTTT
CASSQDLAFTDTQYF
>.|TRBJ2-3|TRBV5-1|.|16
TGCGCCAGCAGCTTGTCTCCGCCAGGGAGGTGGGATACGCAGTATTTT
CASSLSPPGRWDTQYF
>.|TRBJ2-6|TRBV28|.|18
TGTGCCAGCAGCCCCTCGTTGGGACTCTCCTCTGGGGCCAACGTCCTGACTTTC
CASSPSLGLSSGANVLTF
>TRBD1|TRBJ2-7|TRBV7-6|.|16
TGTGCCAGCAGCCTCAGAACGGGACAGGAGATCTACGAGCAGTACTTC
CASSLRTGQEIYEQYF
>TRBD2|TRBJ2-1|TRBV27|.|15
TGTGCCAGCAGTTTGGCTGGGGCTAGCGGAACCGAGCAGTTCTTC
CASSLAGASGTEQFF
>TRBD1|TRBJ2-7|TRBV25-1|.|15
TGTGCCAGCGGGACAGCATCTTTCTTTTCCTACGAGCAGTACTTC
CASGTASFFSYEQYF
>TRBD1|TRBJ1-3|TRBV27|.|16
TGTGCCAGCAGCTTGCGGGGAGGGGGCACCGGGGACACCATATATTTT
CASSLRGGGTGDTIYF
>.|TRBJ1-2|TRBV11-1|.|15
TGTGCCAGCAGCTTAGCGACGGGGGCGTCTGGTGGCTACACCTTC
CASSLATGASGGYTF
>.|TRBJ2-5|TRBV30|.|14
TGTGCCTGGGGGGCCGATGGCTACTTGAAGACCCAGTACTTC
CAWGADGYLKTQYF
>TRBD1|TRBJ1-5|TRBV20-1|.|13
TGCAGTGCCAGACGGCAGGGGGATCAGCCCCAGCATTTT
CSARRQGDQPQHF
>.|TRBJ2-7|TRBV6-6|.|13
TGTGCCAGCAGACCCTTACAAGGGGACGAGCAGTACTTC
CASRPLQGDEQYF
>.|TRBJ2-4|TRBV5-5|.|14
TGTGCCAGCAGCTCAGGGGACTTTGGAGGTAGTGGGTACTTC
CASSSGDFGGSGYF
>.|TRBJ2-1|TRBV12-3/TRBV12-4|.|15
TGTGCCAGCAGTTTGAGGCAGTTAGGCTACAATGAGCAGTTCTTC
CASSLRQLGYNEQFF
>TRBD2|TRBJ2-1|TRBV4-2|.|15
TGTGCCAGCAGCCTTAGCGGGAGCACCTACAATGAGCAGTTCTTC
CASSLSGSTYNEQFF
>TRBD2|TRBJ2-7|TRBV5-1|.|16
TGCGCCAGCAGCTTTAAAACTAGCGGGAGGGCCGAGGAGCAGTACTTC
CASSFKTSGRAEEQYF
>.|TRBJ2-5|TRBV5-1|.|13
TGCGCCAGCAGCTTAACTGACAGAGAGACCCAGTACTTC
CASSLTDRETQYF
>TRBD1|TRBJ1-1|TRBV18|.|16
TGTGCCAGCTCACTCCGGACAGGGAGAACGAACACTGAAGCTTTCTTT
CASSLRTGRTNTEAFF
>.|TRBJ2-3|TRBV2|.|14
TGTGCCAGCAGTAACCTCAACGCCGGGGATACGCAGTATTTT
CASSNLNAGDTQYF
>.|TRBJ1-1|TRBV5-4|.|12
TGTGCCAGCAGCTTGGATGCCCATGAAGCTTTCTTT
CASSLDAHEAFF
>TRBD2|TRBJ2-3|TRBV20-1|.|18
TGCAGTGCTAGAGATGTGGGGCGAGTCGGGAGGGCCCCAGATACGCAGTATTTT
CSARDVGRVGRAPDTQYF
>.|TRBJ1-1|TRBV28|once|14
TGTGCCAGCAGTTTAGGGGGGTGGAACACTGAAGCTTTCTTT
CASSLGGWNTEAFF